Given below is one T cell receptor beta chain in context. Source study methods: Cell counts per sample came from amplifying reference gene primers. The table came from immunoSEQ multiplex PCR; TCRdb's copy has only in-frame clones and leaves some out. V, J and clone size are those of that table, while D and trimming were read from the DNA. The data contain about 100,000 clones, approximately 89% of them singletons. CDR3 length equals 16 residues. Germline assignment: CDR1 SGHKS and CDR2 YYEKEE (reference sequence). The V segment lost 3 bases and the J segment 0 bases; nucleotides outside the gene matches: 6. The data derive from a study of blood T cell repertoires in COVID-19. Across the study: COVID-19 samples collected from the United States, Italy and Spain covered acute and convalescent phases.

This TCR came from a man in his forties or fifties with active COVID-19. Input material: peripheral blood. J is TRBJ2-7 and V is TRBV5-5, with 10 bases aligning to TRBD2. The CDR3 loop reads CASSSIAGGSSYEQYV. The CDR3 DNA reads TGTGCCAGCAGCTCTATAGCGGGAGGTAGCTCCTACGAGCAGTACGTC.